A selection of T cell receptor beta chains follows, all from one sample in a study of T cell repertoires in cytomegalovirus infection. For these receptors, no antigen is known. From the reads, TCRdb called clonotypes with MiXCR, one entry per CDR3 protein. The sample contains some 940,000 distinct CDR3 sequences, 31% of which appear only once. Sequenced here: cultured CD8+ T cells from PBMCs, sampled from culture after CMV antigen stimulation. The receptors shown here come from a human donor in good health (CMV status not recorded). Some clones in this sample may be carry-over from other donors' samples. Both conserved end residues are part of each CDR3. A D gene is named only where the DNA matches it firmly. Rows may omit the clone size; those that give it use once, few, many or a size class.

j_call: TRBJ2-7
v_call: TRBV20-1
clone_size: few
d_call: -
cdr3_nt: TGCAGTGCTAGAGACAGGGATAGCTCCTACGAGCAGTACTTC
cdr3_aa: CSARDRDSSYEQYF

j_call: TRBJ2-5
v_call: TRBV2
clone_size: few
d_call: TRBD2
cdr3_nt: TGTGCCAGCAAAACTAGCGGGGTTAGGACCCAGTACTTC
cdr3_aa: CASKTSGVRTQYF

j_call: TRBJ2-1
v_call: TRBV15
clone_size: few
d_call: -
cdr3_nt: TGTGCCACCACAAACGGGCCCAGGATGGATGAGCAGTTCTTC
cdr3_aa: CATTNGPRMDEQFF

j_call: TRBJ2-1
v_call: TRBV7-8
clone_size: few
d_call: TRBD1
cdr3_nt: TGTGCCAGCAGCTCAAGACAGGGGGAGCAGTTCTTC
cdr3_aa: CASSSRQGEQFF

j_call: TRBJ2-3
v_call: TRBV10-2
clone_size: few
d_call: -
cdr3_nt: TGCGCCAGCAGTCGTATTCCAGCGGAGTCCACAGATACGCAGTATTTT
cdr3_aa: CASSRIPAESTDTQYF

j_call: TRBJ2-1
v_call: TRBV6-1
clone_size: -
d_call: -
cdr3_nt: TGTGCCAGCACTGAGGGGGAGTACTCCTACAATGAGCAGTTCTTC
cdr3_aa: CASTEGEYSYNEQFF

j_call: TRBJ1-1
v_call: TRBV6-2/TRBV6-3
clone_size: few
d_call: -
cdr3_nt: TGTGCCAGCAGTTACGCGGGATTAGAAGCTTTCTTT
cdr3_aa: CASSYAGLEAFF

j_call: TRBJ1-5
v_call: TRBV7-6
clone_size: few
d_call: -
cdr3_nt: TGTGCCAGCAGCTTAGCGGCGCAGCCCCAGCATTTT
cdr3_aa: CASSLAAQPQHF

j_call: TRBJ1-2
v_call: TRBV27
clone_size: -
d_call: -
cdr3_nt: TGTGCCAGCAGACGGGGGGGAGGCTACACCTTC
cdr3_aa: CASRRGGGYTF

j_call: TRBJ2-1
v_call: TRBV6-5
clone_size: -
d_call: -
cdr3_nt: TGTGCCAGCAGTGAAGAAGCCCAGGGTATCCACAATAAGCAGTTCTTC
cdr3_aa: CASSEEAQGIHNKQFF

j_call: TRBJ2-1
v_call: TRBV10-2
clone_size: few
d_call: -
cdr3_nt: TGCGCCAGCAGTGAGTCAGTGGCTAGCGCCTACAATGAGCAGTTCTTC
cdr3_aa: CASSESVASAYNEQFF

j_call: TRBJ2-5
v_call: TRBV27
clone_size: few
d_call: -
cdr3_nt: TGTGCCAGCAGCCGCTGGGGAGAGACCCAGTACTTC
cdr3_aa: CASSRWGETQYF

j_call: TRBJ2-1
v_call: TRBV5-4
clone_size: few
d_call: -
cdr3_nt: TGTGCCAGCAGCTTGGGAGCTGCCCCGAGCTCCTACAATGAGCAGTTCTTC
cdr3_aa: CASSLGAAPSSYNEQFF

j_call: TRBJ1-4
v_call: TRBV27
clone_size: few
d_call: -
cdr3_nt: TGTGCCAGCAGTGGGTACAGTACGCTTGAAAAACTGTTTTTT
cdr3_aa: CASSGYSTLEKLFF

j_call: TRBJ1-1
v_call: TRBV12-3/TRBV12-4
clone_size: few
d_call: TRBD1
cdr3_nt: TGTGCCAGCAGTTTGGACAGGATCCACACTGAAGCTTTCTTT
cdr3_aa: CASSLDRIHTEAFF

j_call: TRBJ2-1
v_call: TRBV5-1
clone_size: -
d_call: -
cdr3_nt: TGCGCCAGCAGCCGCGGGACCTCCTCCGGGAGTGAGCAGTTCTTC
cdr3_aa: CASSRGTSSGSEQFF

j_call: TRBJ2-1
v_call: TRBV6-5
clone_size: -
d_call: -
cdr3_nt: TGTGCCAGCAGTTACTCGCAACAGGCTTTCTACAATGAGCAGTTCTTC
cdr3_aa: CASSYSQQAFYNEQFF

j_call: TRBJ1-1
v_call: TRBV6-6
clone_size: -
d_call: -
cdr3_nt: TGTGCCAGCAGTTACTCGATAGCGTATATGAACACTGAAGCTTTCTTT
cdr3_aa: CASSYSIAYMNTEAFF

j_call: TRBJ2-6
v_call: TRBV6-6
clone_size: few
d_call: -
cdr3_nt: TGTGCCAGCAGACGCGGCCCTGGGGCCAACGTCCTGACTTTC
cdr3_aa: CASRRGPGANVLTF

j_call: TRBJ2-5
v_call: TRBV7-9
clone_size: -
d_call: -
cdr3_nt: TGTGCCAGCAGCCTACCTATTGCAGACAGGAGGGACGAGACCCAGTACTTC
cdr3_aa: CASSLPIADRRDETQYF

j_call: TRBJ1-2
v_call: TRBV6-5
clone_size: -
d_call: TRBD1
cdr3_nt: TGTGCCAGCAGTTATGGGACAGGTGGGGGTTCCTATGGCTACACCTTC
cdr3_aa: CASSYGTGGGSYGYTF

j_call: TRBJ1-5
v_call: TRBV5-5
clone_size: few
d_call: -
cdr3_nt: TGTGCCAGCAGCTTGAACGGGGACTATCAGCCCCAGCATTTT
cdr3_aa: CASSLNGDYQPQHF

j_call: TRBJ1-5
v_call: TRBV19
clone_size: -
d_call: TRBD1
cdr3_nt: TGTGCCAGTAGTATTCGGAAACAGGGGGGGAGCAATCAGCCCCAGCATTTT
cdr3_aa: CASSIRKQGGSNQPQHF

j_call: TRBJ1-1
v_call: TRBV12-3/TRBV12-4
clone_size: -
d_call: -
cdr3_nt: TGTGCCAGCCCAAACGACACTGAAGCTTTCTTT
cdr3_aa: CASPNDTEAFF

j_call: TRBJ1-1
v_call: TRBV7-9
clone_size: many
d_call: -
cdr3_nt: TGTGCCAGCAGCCCCCGAGGGGCTGAAGCTTTCTTT
cdr3_aa: CASSPRGAEAFF

j_call: TRBJ2-1
v_call: TRBV6-1
clone_size: few
d_call: -
cdr3_nt: TGTGCCAGCAGTGGAACAGGGACCTCCTACAATGAGCAGTTCTTC
cdr3_aa: CASSGTGTSYNEQFF

j_call: TRBJ2-5
v_call: TRBV7-9
clone_size: few
d_call: -
cdr3_nt: TGTGCCAGCAGCTTAGCGGGACGCAGGGAGACCCAGTACTTC
cdr3_aa: CASSLAGRRETQYF

j_call: TRBJ2-2
v_call: TRBV4-1
clone_size: few
d_call: -
cdr3_nt: TGCGCCAGCAGCCACATGGGGGTCGGGACCGGGGAGCTGTTTTTT
cdr3_aa: CASSHMGVGTGELFF

j_call: TRBJ2-1
v_call: TRBV12-3/TRBV12-4
clone_size: many
d_call: TRBD2
cdr3_nt: TGTGCCAGCACTCTAAAAAGCGGGGGGGCAAATGAGCAGTTCTTC
cdr3_aa: CASTLKSGGANEQFF

j_call: TRBJ2-1
v_call: TRBV6-1
clone_size: -
d_call: -
cdr3_nt: TGTGCCAGCAGTGAAGCCCAGGGATCCGGCAATGAGCAGTTCTTC
cdr3_aa: CASSEAQGSGNEQFF

j_call: TRBJ1-2
v_call: TRBV2
clone_size: -
d_call: -
cdr3_nt: TGTGCCAGCAGGGAGCGTTGGGGGGTCCGCCCCAATGGCTACACCTTC
cdr3_aa: CASRERWGVRPNGYTF

j_call: TRBJ1-1
v_call: TRBV27
clone_size: few
d_call: TRBD1
cdr3_nt: TGTGCCAGCAGTTACCACAGGGGTGGGACTGAAGCTTTCTTT
cdr3_aa: CASSYHRGGTEAFF

j_call: TRBJ2-7
v_call: TRBV9
clone_size: -
d_call: -
cdr3_nt: TGTGCCAGCAGCGTAGGCGGGGGCGCGGACGAGCAGTACTTC
cdr3_aa: CASSVGGGADEQYF

j_call: TRBJ2-1
v_call: TRBV4-1
clone_size: few
d_call: -
cdr3_nt: TGCGCCAGCAGCCAAGGAGTCCTTAGCTCCTACAATGAGCAGTTCTTC
cdr3_aa: CASSQGVLSSYNEQFF

j_call: TRBJ1-1
v_call: TRBV2
clone_size: -
d_call: TRBD1
cdr3_nt: TGTGCCAGCAGCTCCGGGACAGGGGAATTGTGGAACACTGAAGCTTTCTTT
cdr3_aa: CASSSGTGELWNTEAFF

j_call: TRBJ2-2
v_call: TRBV7-4
clone_size: -
d_call: -
cdr3_nt: TGTGCCAGCAGCTTACTGGGGCGCGACACCGGGGAGCTGTTTTTT
cdr3_aa: CASSLLGRDTGELFF

j_call: TRBJ1-1
v_call: TRBV9
clone_size: -
d_call: TRBD1
cdr3_nt: TGTGCCAGCAGCGTGGGACAGGGACCGAACACTGAAGCTTTCTTT
cdr3_aa: CASSVGQGPNTEAFF

j_call: TRBJ1-2
v_call: TRBV7-9
clone_size: few
d_call: TRBD1
cdr3_nt: TGTGCCAGCAGCACCAGGGAGGGGGCGCCTGGCTATGGCTACACCTTC
cdr3_aa: CASSTREGAPGYGYTF

j_call: TRBJ1-5
v_call: TRBV6-5
clone_size: -
d_call: TRBD1
cdr3_nt: TGTGCCAGCAGCCCGACAGGGGATCGGCCCCAGCATTTT
cdr3_aa: CASSPTGDRPQHF

j_call: TRBJ1-2
v_call: TRBV20-1
clone_size: -
d_call: TRBD1
cdr3_nt: TGCAGTGCTCTCAGGACAGGCTCTGCCCTATATGGCTACACCTTC
cdr3_aa: CSALRTGSALYGYTF

j_call: TRBJ1-5
v_call: TRBV7-9
clone_size: -
d_call: TRBD1
cdr3_nt: TGTGCCAGCAGCTCCGGAACAGGGGCAAGCAATCAGCCCCAGCATTTT
cdr3_aa: CASSSGTGASNQPQHF

j_call: TRBJ2-2
v_call: TRBV6-2/TRBV6-3
clone_size: -
d_call: TRBD1
cdr3_nt: TGTGCCAGCAGTTTTAATTCAAGACAGGGGGAAACCGGGGAGCTGTTTTTT
cdr3_aa: CASSFNSRQGETGELFF

j_call: TRBJ1-2
v_call: TRBV12-3/TRBV12-4
clone_size: -
d_call: TRBD1
cdr3_nt: TGTGCCAGCAGCCTATCCGGGACAGGGGATTTCTATGGCTACACCTTC
cdr3_aa: CASSLSGTGDFYGYTF

j_call: TRBJ1-2
v_call: TRBV27
clone_size: once
d_call: TRBD1
cdr3_nt: TGTGCCAGCAGTTTATATACAGGGGGCGATGGCTACACCTTC
cdr3_aa: CASSLYTGGDGYTF

j_call: TRBJ1-2
v_call: TRBV25-1
clone_size: few
d_call: TRBD1
cdr3_nt: TGTGCCAGCAGTGAAGAGCCAGGGGGCTATGGCTACACCTTC
cdr3_aa: CASSEEPGGYGYTF

j_call: TRBJ2-7
v_call: TRBV7-6
clone_size: -
d_call: -
cdr3_nt: TGTGCCAGCAGCTCTCCCACTTACGAGCAGTACTTC
cdr3_aa: CASSSPTYEQYF

j_call: TRBJ1-1
v_call: TRBV19
clone_size: -
d_call: TRBD1
cdr3_nt: TGTGCCAGTAGTATAGAGACGGGACAGATGAACACTGAAGCTTTGTTT
cdr3_aa: CASSIETGQMNTEALF

j_call: TRBJ2-1
v_call: TRBV6-6
clone_size: -
d_call: TRBD1
cdr3_nt: TGTGCCAGCAGTTACCCTCCCGGGACAGTCTACAATGAGCAGTTCTTC
cdr3_aa: CASSYPPGTVYNEQFF